One sample yielded the 15 T cell receptor beta chains listed below, sequenced in a study of blood T cell repertoires in COVID-19. Using immunoSEQ multiplex PCR, the repertoire was profiled, and TCRdb retains in-frame clones only, with some absent. The sample lists 50,000 to 75,000 clones, around 87% seen once, with approximately 7% in the top ten. Sequenced input: peripheral blood. All receptors derive from a man aged 60 to 75 with acute or convalescent COVID-19.

This chain links TRBV4-1 with TRBJ2-3; D gene unclear. Germline V gives CDR1 MGHRA, CDR2 YSYEKL. This CDR3 is built from 14 residues. Trimming removed 1 base from V and 3 bases from J, with 8 bases in between. CDR3 nucleotide sequence: TGCGCCAGCAGCCAAGGTACCGGGACAGATACGCAGTATTTT. Amino acid sequence: CASSQGTGTDTQYF.

The V gene is TRBV4-1, the J gene TRBJ2-3, with D possibly matching TRBD1 (5 bases). V was cut by 0 bases and J by 2 bases, with 9 bases left in between. The length of the CDR3 is 15 residues. Germline loops: CDR1 MGHRA, CDR2 YSYEKL. CDR3 amino acids: CASSQDDSYTDTQYF. As DNA, the CDR3 is TGCGCCAGCAGCCAAGATGACAGCTACACAGATACGCAGTATTTT.

V and J are TRBV6-5 and TRBJ2-7; D remains unclear. Trimming left V 6 bases short and J 7 bases short, with 16 bases between. This CDR3 comprises 13 residues. Germline lookup yields CDR1 MNHEY and CDR2 SVGAGI. In DNA form, the CDR3 reads TGTGCCAGCAGCACCAGAGGCGGTACTGAGCAGTACTTC. It translates to CASSTRGGTEQYF.

The rearrangement links TRBV7-2 to TRBJ2-1; 7 bases are shared with TRBD2. The CDR3 runs 15 residues. Germline CDR1 SGHTA, CDR2 FQGNSA. The ends lost 1 base at V and 7 bases at J; junction bases unmatched: 7. The CDR3 nucleotides read TGTGCCAGCAGCTTAGGGGCGGGGGTTGTAAATGAGCAGTTCTTC. Translation gives CASSLGAGVVNEQFF. The full variable domain, rest sourced from reference TRBV7-2 and TRBJ2-1, is GAGVSQSPSNKVTEKGKDVELRCDPISGHTALYWYRQSLGQGLEFLIYFQGNSAPDKSGLPSDRFSAERTGGSVSTLTIQRTQQEDSAVYLCASSLGAGVVNEQFFGPGTRLTVL.

V usage is TRBV12-5 and J usage is TRBJ2-7; 7 bases are shared with TRBD1. The CDR3 is made up of 14 amino acids. Trimming took 5 bases from V and 0 from J; bases not matched to a gene: 4. From germline, CDR1 is LGHNT and CDR2 FRNRAP. CDR3 bases: TGTGCTAGTGGTCCGACAGGGAGCTCCTACGAGCAGTACTTC. Protein sequence: CASGPTGSSYEQYF.

V and J are TRBV7-2 and TRBJ1-6; D unclear. Deletions cut 3 bases from V and 2 bases from J, with 5 bases between. Per germline, CDR1 SGHTA and CDR2 FQGNSA. The CDR3 sequence is 14 residues long. The CDR3 sequence is CASSFGTYNSPLHF. The CDR3 DNA reads as TGTGCCAGCAGCTTCGGGACCTATAATTCACCCCTCCACTTT.

The chain employs TRBV2 and TRBJ2-4, with TRBD1 as a possible D gene (6 bases). CDR3 size: 16 residues. CDR1 SNHLY and CDR2 FYNNEI come from the germline V gene. V was cut by 4 bases and J by 0 bases, with 13 bases left in between. CDR3: CASSGLGGIAKNIQYF. The CDR3 bases are TGTGCCAGCAGTGGCCTTGGGGGCATAGCCAAAAACATTCAGTACTTC. The full variable domain, rest sourced from reference TRBV2 and TRBJ2-4, is EPEVTQTPSHQVTQMGQEVILRCVPISNHLYFYWYRQILGQKVEFLVSFYNNEISEKSEIFDDQFSVERPDGSNFTLKIRSTKLEDSAMYFCASSGLGGIAKNIQYFGAGTRLSVL.

The chain employs TRBV10-3 and TRBJ2-1; 10 bases fit TRBD2. The ends lost 6 bases at V and 5 bases at J; junction bases unmatched: 7. The CDR3 runs 15 residues. In germline, CDR1 is ENHRY, CDR2 SYGVKD. In DNA, the CDR3 is TGTGCCATCAGCCCGGGGACTAGCGTGAACAATGAGCAGTTCTTC. Translation: CAISPGTSVNNEQFF.

The gene calls are TRBV7-2 and TRBJ2-3; 10 bases map to TRBD2. This CDR3 is 17 amino acids long. Germline V gives CDR1 SGHTA, CDR2 FQGNSA. V gave up 1 base and J gave up 2 bases; unmatched junction bases: 6. CDR3: CASSLVLAGGNTDTQYF. The CDR3, as DNA: TGTGCCAGCAGCTTAGTATTAGCGGGGGGAAACACAGATACGCAGTATTTT.

This chain joins TRBV5-4 and TRBJ1-5; a possible D gene is TRBD1 (6 bases). Trimming removed 7 bases at V and 2 bases at J, with 13 bases between. The CDR3 covers 14 residues. CDR1 and CDR2 (germline): SGHNT, YYREEE (reference sequence). This chain's CDR3 is CASHIAGGNQPQHF. CDR3 in DNA: TGTGCCAGCCACATCGCAGGGGGCAATCAGCCCCAGCATTTT.

The chain carries TRBV7-8 and TRBJ1-1, with unresolved D. The CDR3 is made up of 13 amino acids. Per the germline V gene, CDR1 is SGHVS and CDR2 is FQNEAQ. Trimming removed 2 bases from V and 5 bases from J, with 9 bases in between. CDR3 nucleotide sequence: TGTGCCAGCAGCTTACTAGGTATGACTGAAGCTTTCTTT. Encoded protein: CASSLLGMTEAFF. Full variable domain (outside the CDR3, taken from reference TRBV7-8 and TRBJ1-1): GAGVSQSPRYKVAKRGQDVALRCDPISGHVSLFWYQQALGQGPEFLTYFQNEAQLDKSGLPSDRFFAERPEGSVSTLKIQRTQQEDSAVYLCASSLLGMTEAFFGQGTRLTVV.

The chain couples TRBV30 to TRBJ1-2, with D uncertain. V was pared by 2 bases and J by 3 bases, with 13 bases between. Germline CDR1 GTSNPN, CDR2 SVGIG (reference sequence). The CDR3 is 14 amino acids. CDR3 loop: CAWSYGSLDYGYTF. The CDR3 nucleotides read TGTGCCTGGAGTTACGGTTCCTTGGACTATGGCTACACCTTC. The full variable domain, in which reference TRBV30 and TRBJ1-2 provide the parts outside the CDR3, is SQTIHQWPATLVQPVGSPLSLECTVEGTSNPNLYWYRQAAGRGLQLLFYSVGIGQISSEVPQNLSASRPQDRQFILSSKKLLLSDSGFYLCAWSYGSLDYGYTFGSGTRLTVV.

This clone was counted only a few times. The V call is TRBV29-1, the J call TRBJ1-2; D is ambiguous. V lost 8 bases and J lost 9, with 31 bases in between. CDR3 length equals 16 residues. Germline values: CDR1 SQVTM, CDR2 ANQGSEA. The CDR3 sequence: CSFFDPRLLRSESYTF. The CDR3 DNA follows: TGCAGCTTTTTCGACCCTAGACTCCTCAGAAGTGAAAGCTACACCTTC.

This clone was counted once. This chain connects TRBV24-1 to TRBJ1-2, with no clear D. Germline-derived CDR1 and CDR2 are KGHDR and SFDVKD. The CDR3 spans 14 residues. The V and J ends lost 5 bases and 3 bases respectively, with 12 bases between them. The CDR3 loop is CATSGPGKDYGYTF. The CDR3 DNA reads as TGTGCCACCAGTGGGCCAGGTAAAGACTATGGCTACACCTTC.

The chain links TRBV30 to TRBJ1-1, with D possibly matching TRBD1 (6 bases). Looked up from germline, CDR1 is GTSNPN and CDR2 is SVGIG (reference sequence). The CDR3 is made up of 14 amino acids. The V gene lost 4 bases and the J gene lost 4 bases, with 16 bases spanning the gap. The CDR3 is CAWIPIGGGTEAFF. The CDR3 region has the DNA TGTGCCTGGATCCCCATTGGGGGCGGCACTGAAGCTTTCTTT.